These 10 T cell receptor beta chains share one sample of origin, sequenced in a study of Ad26.COV2.S vaccination and SARS-CoV-2 variants. The protocol was immunoSEQ multiplex PCR, while the TCRdb copy is restricted to in-frame clones and leaves out a portion. Of some 420,000 clones detected, 85% to 90% appear once; the ten largest clones hold 3.6%. The treatment here: 15 to 20 received Ad26.COV2.S at low or high dose, single or two shots; 5 received placebo; per-sample allocation not given. Each sample was drawn 63 days after the first injection (of vaccine or placebo). The material sequenced was peripheral blood, taken in a trial of Ad26.COV2.S vaccine versus placebo. These receptors were collected from a person aged 18-65 years who received the Ad26.COV2.S COVID-19 vaccine or a placebo.

The chain combines TRBV9 with TRBJ2-5; 11 bases agree with TRBD2. CDR1 is SGDLS and CDR2 is YYNGEE in the germline V gene. This CDR3 region has 17 residues. The J segment lost 3 bases and the V segment lost 3 bases, leaving 10 bases of the junction unmatched. CDR3 DNA sequence: TGTGCCAGCAGCGGACGTACCTTAGCGGGGGGGAAAGAGACCCAGTACTTC. Its translation: CASSGRTLAGGKETQYF. Variable domain in full (rest from reference TRBV9 and TRBJ2-5): DSGVTQTPKHLITATGQRVTLRCSPRSGDLSVYWYQQSLDQGLQFLIQYYNGEERAKGNILERFSAQQFPDLHSELNLSSLELGDSALYFCASSGRTLAGGKETQYFGPGTRLLVL.

The chain joins TRBV3-1 (or the pseudogene TRBV3-2) to TRBJ1-5; 11 bases agree with TRBD1. The CDR3 sequence is 20 residues long. Germline V gene data show CDR1 as LGHDT and CDR2 as YNNKEL (reference sequence). V dropped 3 bases and J dropped 5; count of bases not matched to a gene: 18. The CDR3 loop reads CASSHSGTGGLYATDQPQHF. In DNA form, the CDR3 reads TGTGCCAGCAGCCACTCCGGGACAGGGGGTTTATACGCTACGGATCAGCCCCAGCATTTT.

The CDR3 coding sequence is TGCGCCAGCAGCCGCTGGTTAGGGTACAATGAGCAGTTCTTC. Amino acid sequence: CASSRWLGYNEQFF. V and J are TRBV4-3 and TRBJ2-1; unclear D gene. Per the germline V gene, CDR1 is LGHNA and CDR2 is YSLEER. The CDR3 has 14 residues. V gave up 4 bases and J gave up 4 bases, with 11 bases separating them.

The rearrangement uses TRBV5-1 and TRBJ2-1; D might be TRBD2 (6 bases). This CDR3 is built from 16 residues. V was pared by 4 bases and J by 6 bases, with 20 bases between. Germline values: CDR1 SGHRS, CDR2 YFSETQ. The CDR3 protein is CASSRRELGGPNEQFF. The DNA for the CDR3 is TGCGCCAGCAGCCGCCGAGAGCTGGGAGGCCCCAATGAGCAGTTCTTC.

Turning to this clone: This sample also contains other DNA sequences that code for the same CDR3. This rearrangement joins TRBV27 to TRBJ2-3; D is unclear. The CDR3 length is 13 residues. CDR1 is MNHEY, CDR2 SMNVEV, per germline (reference sequence). Trimming took off 3 bases at V and 3 bases at J, with 7 bases between the two ends. CDR3 bases: TGTGCCAGCAGTTTTTCGGGTACAGATACGCAGTATTTT. Its translation is CASSFSGTDTQYF.

The gene calls are TRBV6-6 and TRBJ2-1; TRBD2 aligns across 10 bases. The junction had 6 bases not matched to a gene; V was cut back by 5 bases and J by 5 bases. This CDR3 is built from 15 residues. Germline values: CDR1 MNHNY, CDR2 SVGAGI (reference sequence). CDR3 in amino acids: CASSRFLAGDNEQFF. The CDR3 bases are TGTGCCAGCAGTCGTTTCCTAGCGGGGGACAATGAGCAGTTCTTC.

The chain employs TRBV2 and TRBJ2-1; no firm D call. Per germline, CDR1 SNHLY and CDR2 FYNNEI. This CDR3 region has 11 residues. Trimming pared 4 bases from V and 9 bases from J, leaving 7 bases between. The CDR3: CASSGHAEQFF. The CDR3 region has the DNA TGTGCCAGCAGTGGACACGCTGAGCAGTTCTTC.

The rearrangement joins TRBV12-3 or TRBV12-4 to TRBJ1-2; D unresolved. The CDR3 runs to 10 residues. V lost 7 bases and J 8 bases, leaving 8 bases between the germline ends. The CDR3 DNA reads as TGTGCCAGCACCGTGGGGGGCTACACCTTC. This translates into CASTVGGYTF.

The chain couples TRBV4-2 to TRBJ2-2; D not certain. Looked up from germline, CDR1 is LGHNA and CDR2 is YNFKEQ. The V end was cut by 3 bases, the J end by 8 bases, with 16 bases between. The CDR3 is made up of 15 amino acids. The CDR3 protein is CASSHNYMVGGELFF. The CDR3 DNA follows: TGTGCCAGCAGCCATAACTACATGGTAGGGGGGGAGCTGTTTTTT.

This chain links TRBV7-2 with TRBJ1-3, with D hard to call. CDR3 size: 15 residues. Between the trimmed V and J ends, which lost 1 base and 0 bases, there was a span of 7 bases. Germline CDR1 reads SGHTA; CDR2 reads FQGNSA. Written as DNA, the CDR3 is TGTGCCAGCAGCTTAGTTCCAGACTCTGGAAACACCATATATTTT. Its translation: CASSLVPDSGNTIYF.